This is a list of T cell receptor beta chains from one sample in a study of blood T cell repertoires in COVID-19. Profiling relied on immunoSEQ multiplex PCR, and the TCRdb table lists in-frame clones only, not all of them. The table lists 250,000 to 300,000 clones, 70% to 90% of them singletons. The sample comprised peripheral blood. The receptors come from a woman in her twenties or thirties with COVID-19, enrolled during active disease. Each CDR3 is given with its conserved first and last residue. The D gene is left open where the match is weak. For some rows the clone size is stated as once, few or many, or as a class when expanded; others skip it.

J: TRBJ2-2; V: TRBV27; size: .; D: TRBD1; DNA: TGTGCCAGCAGCCCCTTGCAGGGGGTGAACACCGGGGAGCTGTTTTTT; CDR3: CASSPLQGVNTGELFF
J: TRBJ2-3; V: TRBV2; size: .; D: .; DNA: TGTGCCAGCAGTGGGACTCCAAATGGAGGTACGCAGTATTTT; CDR3: CASSGTPNGGTQYF
J: TRBJ1-2; V: TRBV3-1/TRBV3-2; size: .; D: .; DNA: TGTGCCAGCAGCCAAGGGCCGAACTATGGCTACACCTTC; CDR3: CASSQGPNYGYTF
J: TRBJ2-1; V: TRBV2; size: .; D: .; DNA: TGTGCCAGCAGTCGGGTGTTTACCTACAATGAGCAGTTCTTC; CDR3: CASSRVFTYNEQFF
J: TRBJ1-5; V: TRBV30; size: .; D: TRBD1; DNA: TGTGCCTGGAGTGTAGGAGGGGGCACGGGACAGCCCCAGCATTTT; CDR3: CAWSVGGGTGQPQHF
J: TRBJ2-1; V: TRBV11-3; size: once; D: .; DNA: TGTGCCAGCCACCTAACGGCGGGCGGGGGCAGGCATGAGCAGTTCTTC; CDR3: CASHLTAGGGRHEQFF
J: TRBJ2-7; V: TRBV6-6; size: .; D: .; DNA: TGTGCCAGCAGTTACACCCAGGGGTACGAGCAGTACTTC; CDR3: CASSYTQGYEQYF
J: TRBJ2-5; V: TRBV30; size: .; D: TRBD2; DNA: TGTGCCTGGAGATCGGGGGGGGCCTTGCAAGAGACCCAGTACTTC; CDR3: CAWRSGGALQETQYF
J: TRBJ2-7; V: TRBV18; size: few; D: TRBD1; DNA: TGTGCCAGCTCACCGAGGTGGACAGGGACCTACGAGCAGTACTTC; CDR3: CASSPRWTGTYEQYF
J: TRBJ2-3; V: TRBV28; size: .; D: .; DNA: TGTGCCAGCCACCGGCCGGACAGTCCAGATACGCAGTATTTT; CDR3: CASHRPDSPDTQYF
J: TRBJ1-2; V: TRBV6-5; size: .; D: TRBD1; DNA: TGTGCCAGCAGTCCAGGGGGATACGGCTACACCTTC; CDR3: CASSPGGYGYTF
J: TRBJ2-2; V: TRBV5-1; size: .; D: .; DNA: TGCGCCAGCAAATACGGGGGGCTTAACACCGGGGAGCTGTTTTTT; CDR3: CASKYGGLNTGELFF
J: TRBJ1-4; V: TRBV5-1; size: .; D: .; DNA: TGCGCCAGCACCCAGGGGCCCACTAATGAAAAACTGTTTTTT; CDR3: CASTQGPTNEKLFF
J: TRBJ2-6; V: TRBV28; size: .; D: TRBD1; DNA: TGTGCCAGCTCTACAGGGGGCGCTGGGGCCAACGTCCTGACTTTC; CDR3: CASSTGGAGANVLTF
J: TRBJ2-7; V: TRBV7-6; size: .; D: TRBD2; DNA: TGTGCCAGCAGCTTAGGGCCTAGCGGGGCCCCCTACGAGCAGTACTTC; CDR3: CASSLGPSGAPYEQYF
J: TRBJ2-3; V: TRBV12-5; size: .; D: .; DNA: TGTGCTAGTGGTTTGGTCTCTCGACAGACGCAGATACCAGATACGCAGTATTTT; CDR3: CASGLVSRQTQIPDTQYF
J: TRBJ2-3; V: TRBV3-1/TRBV3-2; size: .; D: TRBD2; DNA: TGTGCCAGCAGCCCCAGCGGGGTTGCCACAGATACGCAGTATTTT; CDR3: CASSPSGVATDTQYF
J: TRBJ2-7; V: TRBV9; size: .; D: .; DNA: TGTGCCAGCAGCCCTCAGACCGGGACAAGATACGAGCAGTACTTC; CDR3: CASSPQTGTRYEQYF
J: TRBJ2-1; V: TRBV7-6; size: .; D: .; DNA: TGTGCCAGCAGCTTAGTAGACACAGCTTTATACAATGAGCAGTTCTTC; CDR3: CASSLVDTALYNEQFF
J: TRBJ2-5; V: TRBV30; size: .; D: .; DNA: TGTGCCTGGAGTACTAGCTACCAAGAGACCCAGTACTTC; CDR3: CAWSTSYQETQYF
J: TRBJ2-7; V: TRBV28; size: .; D: .; DNA: TGTGCCAGCCAAACGGGACAATCCTACGAGCAGTACTTC; CDR3: CASQTGQSYEQYF
J: TRBJ2-7; V: TRBV10-3; size: .; D: TRBD1; DNA: TGTGCCATCTCCAAGTCCGGGACAGCCTACGAGCAGTACTTC; CDR3: CAISKSGTAYEQYF